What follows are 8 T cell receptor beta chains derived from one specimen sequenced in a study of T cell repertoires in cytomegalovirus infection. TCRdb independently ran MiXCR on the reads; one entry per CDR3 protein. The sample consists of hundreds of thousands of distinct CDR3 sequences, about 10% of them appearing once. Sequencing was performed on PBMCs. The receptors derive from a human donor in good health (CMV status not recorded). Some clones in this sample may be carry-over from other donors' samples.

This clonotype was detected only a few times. This chain's CDR3 is CASSKLEGNQQPQHF. The CDR3 DNA reads as TGTGCCAGTAGTAAATTGGAGGGTAACCAGCAGCCCCAGCATTTT. V is TRBV19 and J is TRBJ1-5, with no clear D. V was clipped by 4 bases and J by 7 bases, with 17 bases between them. Germline V gives CDR1 LNHDA, CDR2 SQIVND (reference sequence). The CDR3 is 15 residues long.

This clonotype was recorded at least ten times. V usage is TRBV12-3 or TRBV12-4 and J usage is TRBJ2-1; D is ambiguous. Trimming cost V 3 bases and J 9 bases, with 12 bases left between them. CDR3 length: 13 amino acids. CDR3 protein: CASSLFLSGEQFF. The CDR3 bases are TGTGCCAGCAGTTTGTTCTTGTCGGGTGAGCAGTTCTTC.

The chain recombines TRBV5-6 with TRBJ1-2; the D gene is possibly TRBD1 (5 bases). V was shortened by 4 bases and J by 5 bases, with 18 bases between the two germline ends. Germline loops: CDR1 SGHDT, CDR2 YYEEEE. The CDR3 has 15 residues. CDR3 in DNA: TGTGCCAGCAGCCCGGGACGGTTTGTTTCTTATGGCTACACCTTC. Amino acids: CASSPGRFVSYGYTF.

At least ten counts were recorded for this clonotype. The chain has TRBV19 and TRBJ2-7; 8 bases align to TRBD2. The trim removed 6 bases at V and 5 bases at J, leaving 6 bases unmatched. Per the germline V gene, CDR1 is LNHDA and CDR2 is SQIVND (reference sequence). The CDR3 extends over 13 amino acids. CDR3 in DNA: TGTGCCAGTAGGGGGTGGCGGGAGGACGAGCAGTACTTC. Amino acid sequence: CASRGWREDEQYF. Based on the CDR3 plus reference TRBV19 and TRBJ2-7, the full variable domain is DGGITQSPKYLFRKEGQNVTLSCEQNLNHDAMYWYRQDPGQGLRLIYYSQIVNDFQKGDIAEGYSVSREKKESFPLTVTSAQKNPTAFYLCASRGWREDEQYFGPGTRLTVT.

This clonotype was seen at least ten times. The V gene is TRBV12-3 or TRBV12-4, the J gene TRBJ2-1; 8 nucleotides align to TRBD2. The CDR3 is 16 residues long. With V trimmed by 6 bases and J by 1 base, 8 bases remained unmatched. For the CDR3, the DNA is TGTGCCAGCAGGTCTGTAGCGGGAACGTCCTACAATGAGCAGTTCTTC. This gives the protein CASRSVAGTSYNEQFF.

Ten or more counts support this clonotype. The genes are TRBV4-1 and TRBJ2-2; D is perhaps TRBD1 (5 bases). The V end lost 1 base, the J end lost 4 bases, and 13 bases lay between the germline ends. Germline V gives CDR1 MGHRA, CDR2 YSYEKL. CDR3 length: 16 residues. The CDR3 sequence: CASSQGPTVTTGELFF. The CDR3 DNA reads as TGCGCCAGCAGCCAAGGTCCGACAGTAACCACCGGGGAGCTGTTTTTT.

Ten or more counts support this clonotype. The CDR3 sequence is CSATRALSGNTIYF. The CDR3, as DNA: TGCAGTGCTACCCGAGCCCTGTCTGGAAACACCATATATTTT. This sequence joins TRBV20-1 and TRBJ1-3; the D is unclear. Germline CDR1 and CDR2: DFQATT and SNEGSKA (reference sequence). The V end lost 4 bases, the J end lost 1 base, and 11 bases lay between the germline ends. This CDR3 is 14 amino acids long.

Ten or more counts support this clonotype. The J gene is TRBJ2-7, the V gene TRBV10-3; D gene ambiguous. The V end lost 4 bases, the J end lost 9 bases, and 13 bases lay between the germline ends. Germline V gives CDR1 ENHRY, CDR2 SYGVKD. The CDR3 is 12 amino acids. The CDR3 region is CAISVDGQGQYF. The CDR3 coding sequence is TGTGCCATCAGTGTGGACGGCCAAGGGCAGTACTTC.